The 2 T cell receptor beta chains presented below share a single source sample, sequenced in a study of cytomegalovirus exposure and HLA in healthy donors. Assay: immunoSEQ multiplex PCR; the TCRdb copy retains only in-frame clones and omits some. The data show roughly 150,000 clones, about 87% seen once. Sequenced sample: PBMCs. The receptors come from a man aged 18 to 30 in good health and CMV-seropositive.

This chain connects TRBV30 to TRBJ2-7; maybe TRBD2 (5 bases). Germline V gives CDR1 GTSNPN, CDR2 SVGIG (reference sequence). The germline V and J ends were trimmed by 3 bases and 2 bases, with 17 bases remaining between them. CDR3 length equals 15 residues. The chain's CDR3 is CAWRGGSPATYEQYF. The CDR3 DNA follows: TGTGCCTGGAGAGGCGGGTCGCCGGCGACCTACGAGCAGTACTTC. Full variable domain (rest looked up from reference TRBV30 and TRBJ2-7): SQTIHQWPATLVQPVGSPLSLECTVEGTSNPNLYWYRQAAGRGLQLLFYSVGIGQISSEVPQNLSASRPQDRQFILSSKKLLLSDSGFYLCAWRGGSPATYEQYFGPGTRLTVT.

CDR3 bases: TGTGCCTGGAGAAGTGACAGGGTTCCTGAAAAACTGTTTTTT. This codes for CAWRSDRVPEKLFF. The gene calls are TRBV30 and TRBJ1-4; 7 nucleotides line up with TRBD1. V lost 3 bases, J lost 7 bases, and 8 bases stayed unmatched. This CDR3 is 14 amino acids long. Germline CDR1 is GTSNPN and CDR2 is SVGIG (reference sequence).